The sequence of this T cell receptor (beta chain) was determined in a study of cytomegalovirus exposure and HLA in healthy donors. Study as a whole: Earlier work reported 100 million to 130 million unique TCR beta sequences from 150 million to 200 million T cells.

About this clone itself: Its specificity is unknown.

Broader study findings: Later work found most CMV-associated TCR beta chains apparently HLA-restricted.

V was trimmed by 5 bases and J by 3 bases, leaving 17 bases between them. This CDR3 contains 15 residues. CDR1 is SEHNR, CDR2 FQNEAQ, per germline (reference sequence). The PCR employed 60 Vbeta primers together with 13 Jbeta primers. Produced via immunoSEQ multiplex PCR; TCRdb's table is partial and in-frame only. Here the sample spans over 150,000 clones, 80% being singletons. Sequenced sample: PBMCs. The chain links TRBV7-9 to TRBJ2-7; a possible D gene is TRBD2 (6 bases). The TCR originated in a man younger than 35 in good health and CMV-seropositive. CDR3 sequence: CASSLGHRGNYEQYF. For the CDR3, the DNA is TGTGCCAGCAGCCTCGGCCATCGGGGGAACTACGAGCAGTACTTC.